This entry concerns a single T cell receptor (beta chain). These data are taken from a study of blood T cell repertoires in COVID-19. Study overall: Samples came from the United States, Italy and Spain, spanning acute and convalescent COVID-19. Sources were T cells, B-cell-depleted T cells, or PBMCs; the material itself was cDNA or gDNA.

Authors' analysis steps: Amplification of reference gene primers was used by the study to estimate nucleated cell counts. TCRdb keeps only in-frame clones here, not all; method: immunoSEQ multiplex PCR. The DNA gave D and trimming, while V, J and clone size come from that table. The data contain around 6,200 clones, about 90% of them seen just once; the ten biggest clones take up just under 50%. V was cut by 6 bases and J by 2 bases, with 11 bases left in between. The CDR3 consists of 14 residues. The germline CDR1 and CDR2 sequences are MNHNY and SVGAGI (reference sequence). Sample: peripheral blood. V is TRBV6-6 and J is TRBJ2-1, with D tentatively TRBD1 (6 bases). This clonotype was obtained from a human donor in a cohort sampled during active COVID-19. CDR3 sequence (DNA): TGTGCCAGCAGAGAGACAGGTCCCTACAATGAGCAGTTCTTC. Residues: CASRETGPYNEQFF.